The sequence of this TCR beta chain was determined in a study of T cells in Graves' hyperthyroidism and ophthalmopathy (dated by TCRdb to between 2017 and 2020). Background for the entire study: Peripheral blood was collected at initial diagnosis, before any treatment. To identify TCR V-J signatures that set the groups apart, the researchers used a discovery cohort of 100 patients, made up of around 40 with Graves' ophthalmopathy and 57 with stable Graves' hyperthyroidism. An independent validation cohort of 18 to 20 hyperthyroidism patients and about 15 patients who later progressed to ophthalmopathy tested prospective prediction of ophthalmopathy. The 100 or so discovery patients were randomly divided into training and test sets at a 7:3 ratio. In about 6 Graves' hyperthyroidism patients, the study also compared T-cell repertoires from thyroid tissue with T-cell repertoires from blood. After sampling, hyperthyroidism patients received methimazole starting at 30 mg daily, and ophthalmopathy patients received high-dose intravenous methylprednisolone. The paper reports TCR Vbeta CDR3 sequencing of about 140 peripheral blood samples: under 45 ophthalmopathy, roughly 74 hyperthyroidism and 17 progressor patients. Broader findings and caveats from the paper: Most expanded thyroid clonotypes (frequency above 0.001) were also found in blood, which suggests that blood repertoires may mirror thyroid immune responses. During validation, the model predicted progression to ophthalmopathy a median of approximately 6.5 months ahead of onset, with approximately 71% sensitivity and 72% to 80% specificity. A model built on a 13 V-J signature distinguished ophthalmopathy from stable hyperthyroidism, reaching about 88% sensitivity and approximately 83% specificity in cross-validation and 80%/75% in testing. No statistical method was used to set the sample size in advance, and investigators knew the group allocation.

In this sample, this clonotype turned up a few times. The antigen this receptor binds is unknown. Per-nucleotide qualities are absent, and no much larger clonotype sits a single base away. Measured from the cysteine to the phenylalanine, the CDR3 is 14 residues long. The read is trimmed to its CDR3 DNA, 42 bases read in frame from base 1. CDR1 and CDR2, per the germline V gene, are SGHRS and YFSETQ. V ends up 6 bases short and J 6 bases short, with an unmatched junction base count of 7. TCR beta CDR3 regions were amplified from RNA transcripts. The first round of RT-PCR for the TCR CDR3 was performed with the HTBI primer set and the Qiagen OneStep RT-PCR kit. Libraries were constructed in a second round of multiplex PCR, after which size selection and purification were performed. Sequencing of the libraries was done on an Illumina HiSeq2000 using paired-end 100 bp reads. The authors' analysis ran thus. SOAPnuke was used to process the raw data, with reads discarded if the reads contained adapters or uncalled bases, had a mean Phred below 15, or lacked an exact constant-primer or identifier match. COPE v1.2.5 was used to merge the high-quality paired reads, and each unique nucleotide sequence was defined as a clonotype. Clonotypes were aligned to IMGT TRBV, TRBD and TRBJ reference segments using MiTCR v1.1. The analysis included only V-J combinations with a frequency above 0.0001, which together covered 99% to 99.2% of the repertoires. The TCS score was defined as F50 (clonal expansion) divided by E x V (chaos), with BLOSUM62-based TCRdist calculated between CDR3 peptides within each V-J. Welch's t-statistics and random forest reduced approximately 520 V-J features to around 14, which were used in a naive Bayes classifier (R e1071). Through fastp at Q25 and MiXCR, TCRdb rebuilt clones from the public reads, retaining in-frame beta chains. CDR3 protein sequences are deduplicated, and each keeps its most common genes and DNA. Here the V and J calls rest on TCRdb's processing, not on the authors' analysis. This sample has fewer than 400,000 distinct CDR3 sequences in its table, and more than 20% of those were observed once. The ten largest account for about 73% of the sample.

A patient counted as having stable Graves' hyperthyroidism if no progression to ophthalmopathy occurred over 18 months of follow-up. Hyperthyroidism patients were newly diagnosed, with disease duration under 2 months, and aged 18 to 65 years. Any patient with an uncontrolled infection, another autoimmune disease, pregnancy or lactation was excluded. Diagnoses were based on clinical symptoms, serum thyroxine and TRAb, thyroid ultrasound and orbital computed tomography. Ficoll-Paque density gradient centrifugation was used to isolate PBMCs from approximately 11 ml of fresh peripheral blood. Total RNA was extracted using Trizol reagent, and RNA quality was assessed on an Agilent 2100 Bioanalyzer.

This receptor was obtained from a man over 45 with Graves' hyperthyroidism. Sequencing was carried out using blood. The rearranged segments are TRBV5-1 and TRBJ2-2, with 8 junctional bases fitting TRBD2. The CDR3 protein sequence reads: CASKPGLDSGELFF. The nucleotide sequence reads as follows: TGCGCCAGCAAACCGGGACTAGACTCCGGGGAGCTGTTTTTT.